The present entry profiles one T cell receptor (beta chain) with its context. What it binds is unknown. TCRdb reprocessed the reads via MiXCR and lists one record per CDR3 protein. The data contain roughly 990,000 distinct CDR3 sequences, less than 35% of them singletons. The data were obtained in a study of T cell repertoires in cytomegalovirus infection. Study as a whole: CMV infection and matching HLA type were both indicated by public TCR beta signatures.

The TCR originated in a human donor in good health (CMV status not recorded). Some clones in this sample may be carry-over from other donors' samples. The sample was cultured CD8+ T cells from PBMCs, taken from culture after CMV antigen stimulation.

The CDR3 sequence: CASSASKGFRPYEQYF. The CDR3 nucleotides are TGTGCCAGCAGTGCATCCAAGGGTTTTCGACCCTACGAGCAGTACTTC. The V gene is TRBV6-6, the J gene TRBJ2-7; D is unclear. Germline CDR1 MNHNY, CDR2 SVGAGI (reference sequence). The CDR3 has 16 amino acids. The ends were cut back, 5 bases at V and 2 bases at J, with 19 bases in the middle.